The subject of this entry is one TCR beta chain. The CDR3 consists of 14 residues. V lost 2 bases to trimming and J lost 6 bases; unmatched junction nucleotides: 3. Germline-derived CDR1 and CDR2 are MNHNS and SASEGT. The entry originates in a study of blood T cell repertoires in COVID-19. Per the authors' pipeline: Amplifying reference gene primers gave estimates of nucleated cell counts. Using immunoSEQ multiplex PCR, the repertoire was profiled, and TCRdb retains in-frame clones only, with some absent. D and trimming come from the DNA, and the V and J calls and clone size come from that table. Here the sample spans about 310,000 clones, around 86% being singletons.

The receptor comes from a man over 45 with active or convalescent COVID-19. The chain employs TRBV6-1 and TRBJ1-5; 8 nucleotides agree with TRBD1. Sequencing was performed on peripheral blood. The CDR3 sequence is CASSEQGAIQPQHF. As DNA, the CDR3 is TGTGCCAGCAGTGAACAGGGGGCGATTCAGCCCCAGCATTTT.